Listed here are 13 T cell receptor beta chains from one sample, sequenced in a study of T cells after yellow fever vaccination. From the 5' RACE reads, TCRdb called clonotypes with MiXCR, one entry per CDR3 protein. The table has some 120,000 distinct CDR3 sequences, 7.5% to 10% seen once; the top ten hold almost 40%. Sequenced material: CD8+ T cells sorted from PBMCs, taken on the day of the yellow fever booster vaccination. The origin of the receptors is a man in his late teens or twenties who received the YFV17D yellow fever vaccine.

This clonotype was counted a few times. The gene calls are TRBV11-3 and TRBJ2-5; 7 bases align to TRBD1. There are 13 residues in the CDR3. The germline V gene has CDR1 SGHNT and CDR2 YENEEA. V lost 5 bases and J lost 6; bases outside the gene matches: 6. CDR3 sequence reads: CASSEPQGKTQYF. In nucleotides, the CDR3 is TGTGCCAGCAGCGAACCACAGGGGAAGACCCAGTACTTC.

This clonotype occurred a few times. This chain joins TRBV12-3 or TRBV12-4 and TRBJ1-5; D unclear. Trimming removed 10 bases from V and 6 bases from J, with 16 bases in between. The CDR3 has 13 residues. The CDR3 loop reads CATAVGGSQPQHF. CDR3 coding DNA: TGTGCCACCGCCGTTGGCGGGAGTCAGCCCCAGCATTTT.

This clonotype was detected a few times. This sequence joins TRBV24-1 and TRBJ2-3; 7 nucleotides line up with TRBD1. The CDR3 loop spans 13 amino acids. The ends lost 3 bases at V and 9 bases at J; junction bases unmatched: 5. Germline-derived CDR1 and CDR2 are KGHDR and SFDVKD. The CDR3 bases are TGTGCCACCAGTGATCGGGACAGCAGCACGCAGTATTTT. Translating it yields CATSDRDSSTQYF.

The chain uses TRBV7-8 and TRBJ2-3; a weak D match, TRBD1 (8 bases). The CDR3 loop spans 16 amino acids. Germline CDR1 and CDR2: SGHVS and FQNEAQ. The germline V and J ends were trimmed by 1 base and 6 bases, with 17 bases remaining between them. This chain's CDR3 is CASSLVGQGGVDTQYF. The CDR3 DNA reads TGTGCCAGCAGCTTAGTCGGACAGGGAGGGGTGGATACGCAGTATTTT.

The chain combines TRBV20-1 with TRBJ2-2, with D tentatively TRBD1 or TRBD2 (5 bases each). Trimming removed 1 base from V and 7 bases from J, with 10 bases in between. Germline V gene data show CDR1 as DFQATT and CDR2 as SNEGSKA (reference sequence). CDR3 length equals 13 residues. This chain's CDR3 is CSARAWGYGELFF. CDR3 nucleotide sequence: TGCAGTGCTAGAGCTTGGGGGTACGGGGAGCTGTTTTTT.

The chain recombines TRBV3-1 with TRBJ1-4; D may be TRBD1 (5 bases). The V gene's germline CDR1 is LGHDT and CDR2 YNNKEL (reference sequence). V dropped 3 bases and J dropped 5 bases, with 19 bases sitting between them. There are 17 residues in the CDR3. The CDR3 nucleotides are TGTGCCAGCAGCCACCGCGGGGGTGGAGTCTTCAATGAAAAACTGTTTTTT. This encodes CASSHRGGGVFNEKLFF.

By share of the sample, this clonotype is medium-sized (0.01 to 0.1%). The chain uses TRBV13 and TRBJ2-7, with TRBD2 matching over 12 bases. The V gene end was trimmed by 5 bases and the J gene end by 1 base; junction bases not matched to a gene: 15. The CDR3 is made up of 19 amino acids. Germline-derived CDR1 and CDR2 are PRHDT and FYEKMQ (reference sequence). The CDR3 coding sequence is TGTGCCAGCAGCCCAAAGACCTCTAGCGGGGGGGCCCGGTCCTACGAGCAGTACTTC. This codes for CASSPKTSSGGARSYEQYF. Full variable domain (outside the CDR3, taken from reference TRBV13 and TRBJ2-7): AAGVIQSPRHLIKEKRETATLKCYPIPRHDTVYWYQQGPGQDPQFLISFYEKMQSDKGSIPDRFSAQQFSDYHSELNMSSLELGDSALYFCASSPKTSSGGARSYEQYFGPGTRLTVT.

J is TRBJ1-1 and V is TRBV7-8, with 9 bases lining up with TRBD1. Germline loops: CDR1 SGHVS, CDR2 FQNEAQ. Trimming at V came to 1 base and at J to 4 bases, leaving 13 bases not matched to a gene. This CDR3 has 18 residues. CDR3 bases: TGTGCCAGCAGCTTAGGCTACTTACAGGGGGCGGAGGGCACTGAAGCTTTCTTT. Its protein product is CASSLGYLQGAEGTEAFF. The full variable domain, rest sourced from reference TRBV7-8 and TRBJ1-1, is GAGVSQSPRYKVAKRGQDVALRCDPISGHVSLFWYQQALGQGPEFLTYFQNEAQLDKSGLPSDRFFAERPEGSVSTLKIQRTQQEDSAVYLCASSLGYLQGAEGTEAFFGQGTRLTVV.

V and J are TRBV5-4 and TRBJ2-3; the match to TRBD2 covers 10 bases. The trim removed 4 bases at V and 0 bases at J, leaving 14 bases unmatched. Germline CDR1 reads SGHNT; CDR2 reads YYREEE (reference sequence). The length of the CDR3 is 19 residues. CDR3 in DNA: TGTGCCAGCAGCGGGGGTCCACTAGCGGGGCCCGCTAGCACAGATACGCAGTATTTT. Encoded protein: CASSGGPLAGPASTDTQYF.

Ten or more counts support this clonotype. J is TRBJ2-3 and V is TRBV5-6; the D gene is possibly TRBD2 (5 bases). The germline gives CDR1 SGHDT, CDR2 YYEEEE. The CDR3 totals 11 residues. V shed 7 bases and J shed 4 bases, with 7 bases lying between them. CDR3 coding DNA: TGTGCCAGCGGGAGCCCAGATACGCAGTATTTT. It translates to CASGSPDTQYF.

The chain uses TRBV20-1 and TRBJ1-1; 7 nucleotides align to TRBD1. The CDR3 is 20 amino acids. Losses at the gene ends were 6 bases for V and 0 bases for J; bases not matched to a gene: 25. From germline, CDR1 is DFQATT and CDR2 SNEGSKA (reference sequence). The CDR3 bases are TGCAGTGCCCCGGATTGGGAAACCGGGACAGAGTCATCCATGAACACTGAAGCTTTCTTT. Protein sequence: CSAPDWETGTESSMNTEAFF.

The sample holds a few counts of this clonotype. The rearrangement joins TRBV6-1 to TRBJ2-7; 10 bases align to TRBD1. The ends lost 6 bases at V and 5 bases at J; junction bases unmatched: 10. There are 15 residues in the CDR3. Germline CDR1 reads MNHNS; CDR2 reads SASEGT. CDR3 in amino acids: CASSDPGQGFHEQYF. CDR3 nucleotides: TGTGCCAGCAGCGATCCGGGACAGGGGTTCCACGAGCAGTACTTC.

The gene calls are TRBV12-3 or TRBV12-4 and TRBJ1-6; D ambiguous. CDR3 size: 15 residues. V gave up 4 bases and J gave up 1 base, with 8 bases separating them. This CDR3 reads CASSSGSSYNSPLHF. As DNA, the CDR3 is TGTGCCAGCAGTTCGGGGAGTTCCTATAATTCACCCCTCCACTTT.